This T cell receptor (beta chain) comes out of a study of blood T cell repertoires in COVID-19. Study-level background: COVID-19 samples collected from the United States, Italy and Spain covered acute and convalescent phases. Sample material is recorded as cDNA or gDNA derived from T cells, B-cell-depleted T cells, or PBMCs.

V shed 8 bases, J shed 7 bases, and the junction held 10 bases outside the gene matches. The CDR3 contains 14 residues. Germline CDR1 is ENHRY and CDR2 is SYGVKD. In the original processing: From reference gene primer amplification, estimates of nucleated cell counts were derived. Generated by immunoSEQ multiplex PCR, the TCRdb table keeps only in-frame clones and is missing some. V and J calls and clone size follow that table, whereas D and trimming were derived from the DNA. The table includes over 75,000 clones, just under 80% detected once. Sequencing used peripheral blood. V and J are TRBV10-3 and TRBJ2-7; TRBD2 agrees at 11 bases. The source of this sequence is a human donor in a cohort sampled during active COVID-19. The CDR3, as DNA: TGTGCCATCGGTTTAGCGGGAGGGCCGGGGGAGCAGTACTTC. It codes for CAIGLAGGPGEQYF.